This T cell receptor beta chain is from a study of blood T cell repertoires in COVID-19. Study-wide context: COVID-19 samples, acute and convalescent, were from the United States, Italy and Spain. Sources were T cells, B-cell-depleted T cells, or PBMCs; the material itself was cDNA or gDNA.

The germline gives CDR1 MNHEY, CDR2 SVGAGI. The CDR3 extends over 15 amino acids. V was shortened by 0 bases and J by 2 bases, with 10 bases between the two germline ends. Original processing methods: Reference gene primer amplification gave estimated nucleated cell counts. TCRdb's table, derived via immunoSEQ multiplex PCR, lists solely in-frame clones and lacks some. Clone size and the V and J calls come from that table; the DNA yielded D and trimming. Among some 150,000 clones listed, about 80% were seen once. The TCR was taken from a human donor in a cohort sampled during active COVID-19. The J gene is TRBJ1-2, the V gene TRBV6-5; unclear D gene. Source material: peripheral blood. The CDR3 coding sequence is TGTGCCAGCAGTTACTCGATTGGCCTCAACTATGGCTACACCTTC. Protein product: CASSYSIGLNYGYTF.